The T cell receptor (beta chain) described here comes from a study of blood T cells in healthy people across ages. Findings and caveats of the study: TCR beta diversity, measured per million T cells, fell in a roughly linear way with age. Investigators treated diversity estimates from one million T cells as underestimates. Naive T cell percentage strongly correlated with TCR beta diversity.

Trimming took 4 bases from V and 3 from J; bases not matched to a gene: 5. CDR1 KGHSH and CDR2 LQKENI come from the germline V gene. The CDR3 is 15 amino acids. For the second PCR, which ran for about 6 to 12 cycles, a sample-barcoded 5' primer and a J-beta primer mix were used. TCRdb recomputed calls from the 5' RACE reads with MiXCR, one row per CDR3 protein. The sample contains 1,100,000 or so distinct CDR3 sequences, roughly 45% of which appear only once. Note on this clonotype: Its antigen is not identified.

The total RNA that was extracted per sample amounted to at least 5.5 micrograms. This clonotype was sampled from a woman in her sixties in good health. This rearrangement joins TRBV18 to TRBJ1-2, with 10 bases aligning to TRBD1. The sequenced sample consisted of blood. The CDR3 region has the DNA TGTGCCAGCTCACAACCGGGACAGGGGCACTATGGCTACACCTTC. Protein product: CASSQPGQGHYGYTF. Supplemented by reference TRBV18 and TRBJ1-2, the full variable domain reads NAGVMQNPRHLVRRRGQEARLRCSPMKGHSHVYWYRQLPEEGLKFMVYLQKENIIDESGMPKERFSAEFPKEGPSILRIQQVVRGDSAAYFCASSQPGQGHYGYTFGSGTRLTVV.